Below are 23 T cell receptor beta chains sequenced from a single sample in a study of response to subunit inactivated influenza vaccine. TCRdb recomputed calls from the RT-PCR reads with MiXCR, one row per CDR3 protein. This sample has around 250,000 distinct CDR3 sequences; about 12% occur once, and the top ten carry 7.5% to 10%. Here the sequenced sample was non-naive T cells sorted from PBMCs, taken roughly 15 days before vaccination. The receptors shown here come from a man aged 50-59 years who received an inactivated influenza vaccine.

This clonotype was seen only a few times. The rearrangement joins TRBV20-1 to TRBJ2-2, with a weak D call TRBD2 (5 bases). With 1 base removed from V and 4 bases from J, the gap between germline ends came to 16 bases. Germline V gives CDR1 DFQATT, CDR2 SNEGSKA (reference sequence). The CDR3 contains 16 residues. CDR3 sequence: CSARAGRSDSTGELFF. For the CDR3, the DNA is TGCAGTGCTAGAGCTGGGAGAAGCGATTCCACCGGGGAGCTGTTTTTT.

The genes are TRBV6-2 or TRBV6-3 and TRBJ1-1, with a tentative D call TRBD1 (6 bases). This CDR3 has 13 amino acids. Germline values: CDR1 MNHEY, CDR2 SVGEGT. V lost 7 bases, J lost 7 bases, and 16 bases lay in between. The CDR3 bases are TGTGCCAGCATTCTGGCGACAGGAGGTGAAGCTTTCTTT. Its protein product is CASILATGGEAFF.

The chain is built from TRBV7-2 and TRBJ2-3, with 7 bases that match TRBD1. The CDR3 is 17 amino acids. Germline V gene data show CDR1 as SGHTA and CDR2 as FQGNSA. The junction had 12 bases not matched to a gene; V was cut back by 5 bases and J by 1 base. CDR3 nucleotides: TGTGCCAGCAGCAAACAGACAGGGTTTACACGCACAGATACGCAGTATTTT. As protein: CASSKQTGFTRTDTQYF. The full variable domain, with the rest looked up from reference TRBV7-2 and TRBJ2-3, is GAGVSQSPSNKVTEKGKDVELRCDPISGHTALYWYRQSLGQGLEFLIYFQGNSAPDKSGLPSDRFSAERTGGSVSTLTIQRTQQEDSAVYLCASSKQTGFTRTDTQYFGPGTRLTVL.

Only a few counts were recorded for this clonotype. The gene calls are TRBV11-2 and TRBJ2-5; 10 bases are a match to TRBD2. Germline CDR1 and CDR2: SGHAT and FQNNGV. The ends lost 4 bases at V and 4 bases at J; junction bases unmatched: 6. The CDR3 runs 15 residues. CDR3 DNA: TGTGCCAGCAGCTGGACTAGCGGAGTTGGAGAGACCCAGTACTTC. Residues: CASSWTSGVGETQYF.

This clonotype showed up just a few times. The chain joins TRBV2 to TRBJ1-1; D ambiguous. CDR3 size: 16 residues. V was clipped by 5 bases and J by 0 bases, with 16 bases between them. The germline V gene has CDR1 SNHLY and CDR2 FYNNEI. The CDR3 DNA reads TGTGCCAGCAGTTGGACTGAATTTCCCATGAACACTGAAGCTTTCTTT. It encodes CASSWTEFPMNTEAFF.

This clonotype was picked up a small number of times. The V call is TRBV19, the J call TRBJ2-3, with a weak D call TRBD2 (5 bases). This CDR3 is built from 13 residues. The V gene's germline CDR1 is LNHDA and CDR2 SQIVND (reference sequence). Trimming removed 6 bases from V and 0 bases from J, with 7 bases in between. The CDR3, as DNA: TGTGCCAGTAGAGCGGCTAGCACAGATACGCAGTATTTT. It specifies CASRAASTDTQYF.

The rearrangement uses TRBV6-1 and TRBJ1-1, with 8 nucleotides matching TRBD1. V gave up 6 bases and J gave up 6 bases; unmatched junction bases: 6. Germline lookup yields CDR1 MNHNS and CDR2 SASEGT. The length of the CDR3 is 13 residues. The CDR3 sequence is CASRWTGLSEAFF. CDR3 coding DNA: TGTGCCAGCAGATGGACAGGGTTGTCTGAAGCTTTCTTT.

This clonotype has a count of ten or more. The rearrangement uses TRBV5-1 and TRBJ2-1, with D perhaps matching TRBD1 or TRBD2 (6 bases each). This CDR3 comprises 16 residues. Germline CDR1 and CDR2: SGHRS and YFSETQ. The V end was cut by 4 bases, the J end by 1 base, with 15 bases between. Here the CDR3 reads CASSPVGGRSYNEQFF. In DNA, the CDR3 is TGCGCCAGCAGCCCCGTTGGGGGGCGTTCCTACAATGAGCAGTTCTTC.

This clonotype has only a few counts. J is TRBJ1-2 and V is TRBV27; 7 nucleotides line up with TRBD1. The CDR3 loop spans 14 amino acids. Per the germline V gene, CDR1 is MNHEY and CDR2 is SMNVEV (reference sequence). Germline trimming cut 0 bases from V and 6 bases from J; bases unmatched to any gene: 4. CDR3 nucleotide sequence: TGTGCCAGCAGTTTATCGGGCAGGGGGGATGGCTACACCTTC. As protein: CASSLSGRGDGYTF.

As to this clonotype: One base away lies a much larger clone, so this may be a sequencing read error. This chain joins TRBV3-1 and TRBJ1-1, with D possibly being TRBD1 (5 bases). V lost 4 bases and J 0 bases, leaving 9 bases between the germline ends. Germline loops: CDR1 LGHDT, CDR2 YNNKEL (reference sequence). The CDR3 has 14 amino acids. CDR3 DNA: TGTGCCAGCAGCCTGACAGACATGAACACTGAAGCTTTCTTT. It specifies CASSLTDMNTEAFF.

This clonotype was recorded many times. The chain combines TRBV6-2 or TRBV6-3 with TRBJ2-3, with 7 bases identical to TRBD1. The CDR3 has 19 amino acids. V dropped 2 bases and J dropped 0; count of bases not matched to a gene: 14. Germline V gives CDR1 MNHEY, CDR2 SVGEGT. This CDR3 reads CASSYNRDRVSQSTDTQYF. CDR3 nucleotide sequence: TGTGCCAGCAGTTACAACCGCGACAGGGTATCCCAAAGCACAGATACGCAGTATTTT.

Here the CDR3 DNA reads TGTGCCTGGAGTCCTCGCGGGACAGTGAATCAGCCCCAGCATTTT. Translation gives CAWSPRGTVNQPQHF. The rearrangement uses TRBV30 and TRBJ1-5; 7 nucleotides align to TRBD1. This CDR3 is built from 15 residues. J gave up 4 bases and V 2 bases, and 8 bases lay outside the gene matches. Germline CDR1 and CDR2: GTSNPN and SVGIG (reference sequence).

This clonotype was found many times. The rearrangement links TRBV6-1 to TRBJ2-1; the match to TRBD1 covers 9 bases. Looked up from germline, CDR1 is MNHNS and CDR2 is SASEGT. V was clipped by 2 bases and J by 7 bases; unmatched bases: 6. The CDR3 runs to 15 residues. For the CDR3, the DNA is TGTGCCAGCAGTGAACCGGGACAGGGAAAGAATGAGCAGTTCTTC. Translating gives CASSEPGQGKNEQFF.

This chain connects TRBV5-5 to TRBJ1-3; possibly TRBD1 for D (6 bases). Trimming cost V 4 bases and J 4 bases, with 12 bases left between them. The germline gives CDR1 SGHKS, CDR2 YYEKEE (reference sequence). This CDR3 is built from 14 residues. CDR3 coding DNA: TGTGCCAGCAGCCGAGGACAGCCCGGAAACACCATATATTTT. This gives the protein CASSRGQPGNTIYF.

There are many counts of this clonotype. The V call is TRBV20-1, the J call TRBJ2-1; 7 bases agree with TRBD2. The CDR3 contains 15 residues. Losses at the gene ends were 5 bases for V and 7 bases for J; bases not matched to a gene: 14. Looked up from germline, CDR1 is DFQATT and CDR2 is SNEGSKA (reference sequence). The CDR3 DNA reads TGCAGTGCTCACCGCCTCGGGGGGTCTTATAATGAGCAGTTCTTC. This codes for CSAHRLGGSYNEQFF.

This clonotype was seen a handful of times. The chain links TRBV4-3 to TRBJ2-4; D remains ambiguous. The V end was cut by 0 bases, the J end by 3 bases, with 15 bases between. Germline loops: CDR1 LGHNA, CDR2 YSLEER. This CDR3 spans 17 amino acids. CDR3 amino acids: CASSQEWTLLGKNIQYF. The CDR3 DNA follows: TGCGCCAGCAGCCAAGAATGGACCCTCCTTGGCAAAAACATTCAGTACTTC.

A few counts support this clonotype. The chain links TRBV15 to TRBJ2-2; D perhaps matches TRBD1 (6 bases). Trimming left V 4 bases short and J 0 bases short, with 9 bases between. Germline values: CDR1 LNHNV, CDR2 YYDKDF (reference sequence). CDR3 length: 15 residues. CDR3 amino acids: CATSTRQANTGELFF. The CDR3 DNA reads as TGTGCCACCAGCACTAGACAGGCGAACACCGGGGAGCTGTTTTTT. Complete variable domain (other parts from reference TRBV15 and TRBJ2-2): DAMVIQNPRYQVTQFGKPVTLSCSQTLNHNVMYWYQQKSSQAPKLLFHYYDKDFNNEADTPDNFQSRRPNTSFCFLDIRSPGLGDTAMYLCATSTRQANTGELFFGEGSRLTVL.

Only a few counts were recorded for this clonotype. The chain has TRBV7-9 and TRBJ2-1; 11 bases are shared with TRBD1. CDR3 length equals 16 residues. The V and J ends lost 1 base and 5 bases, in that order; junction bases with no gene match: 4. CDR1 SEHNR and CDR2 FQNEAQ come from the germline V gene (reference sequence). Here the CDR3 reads CASSLVGQGANNEQFF. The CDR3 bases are TGTGCCAGCAGCTTAGTTGGACAGGGGGCAAACAATGAGCAGTTCTTC.

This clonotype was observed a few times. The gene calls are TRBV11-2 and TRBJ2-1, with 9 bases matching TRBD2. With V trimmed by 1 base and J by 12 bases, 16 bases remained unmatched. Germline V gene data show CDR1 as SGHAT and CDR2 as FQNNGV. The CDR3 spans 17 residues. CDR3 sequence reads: CASSLVYRAGGTAGQFF. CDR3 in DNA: TGTGCCAGCAGCTTAGTCTACCGGGCGGGGGGGACGGCGGGGCAGTTCTTC.

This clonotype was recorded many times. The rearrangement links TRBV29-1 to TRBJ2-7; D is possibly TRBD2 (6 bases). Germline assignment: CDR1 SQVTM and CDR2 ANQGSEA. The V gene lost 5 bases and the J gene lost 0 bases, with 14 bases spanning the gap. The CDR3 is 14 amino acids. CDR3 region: CSVWGTGSSYEQYF. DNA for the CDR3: TGCAGCGTTTGGGGGACTGGGAGCTCCTACGAGCAGTACTTC.

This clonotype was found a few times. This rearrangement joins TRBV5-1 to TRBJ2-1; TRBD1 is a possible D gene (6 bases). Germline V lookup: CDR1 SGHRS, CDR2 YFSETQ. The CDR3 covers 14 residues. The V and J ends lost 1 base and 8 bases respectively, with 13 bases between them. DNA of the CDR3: TGCGCCAGCAGCTTGACCAGGTCAGGGGATGAGCAGTTCTTC. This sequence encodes CASSLTRSGDEQFF.

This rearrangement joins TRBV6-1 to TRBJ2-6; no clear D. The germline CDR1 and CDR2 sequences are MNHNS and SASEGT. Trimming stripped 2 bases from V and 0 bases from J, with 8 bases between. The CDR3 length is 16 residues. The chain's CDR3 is CASSELGNSGANVLTF. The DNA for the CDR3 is TGTGCCAGCAGTGAATTAGGGAACTCTGGGGCCAACGTCCTGACTTTC.

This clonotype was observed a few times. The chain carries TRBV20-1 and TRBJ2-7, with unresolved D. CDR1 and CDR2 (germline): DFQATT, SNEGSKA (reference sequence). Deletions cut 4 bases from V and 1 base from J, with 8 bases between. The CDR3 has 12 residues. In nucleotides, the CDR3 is TGCAGTGCTACCGACGGGTCCTACGAGCAGTACTTC. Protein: CSATDGSYEQYF.